This paragraph reports one T cell receptor beta chain. Its specificity is unknown. This CDR3 spans 13 amino acids. The V gene's germline CDR1 is SNHLY and CDR2 FYNNEI. Trimming shortened V by 11 bases and J by 0 bases, and 13 bases separated the two germline ends. These data originate in a study of cytomegalovirus exposure and HLA in healthy donors. Study-wide findings and caveats: Within an earlier analysis, most TCR beta V segments proved productive either about 87% or about 30% of the time.

It was with 60 Vbeta and 13 Jbeta primers that the PCR ran. Some clones are missing from TCRdb's copy, which holds only in-frame ones; the method was immunoSEQ multiplex PCR. The sample holds roughly 110,000 clones, 76% seen once. Healthy bone marrow donors made up the cohort. The sequencing input was PBMCs. This receptor was identified in a woman in her thirties or forties in good health and CMV-seropositive. The V and J genes are TRBV2 and TRBJ1-2; maybe TRBD1 (5 bases). The CDR3 loop is CALSRQTNYGYTF. CDR3 coding DNA: TGTGCCTTATCCAGACAGACTAACTATGGCTACACCTTC. Based on the CDR3 plus reference TRBV2 and TRBJ1-2, the full variable domain is EPEVTQTPSHQVTQMGQEVILRCVPISNHLYFYWYRQILGQKVEFLVSFYNNEISEKSEIFDDQFSVERPDGSNFTLKIRSTKLEDSAMYFCALSRQTNYGYTFGSGTRLTVV.